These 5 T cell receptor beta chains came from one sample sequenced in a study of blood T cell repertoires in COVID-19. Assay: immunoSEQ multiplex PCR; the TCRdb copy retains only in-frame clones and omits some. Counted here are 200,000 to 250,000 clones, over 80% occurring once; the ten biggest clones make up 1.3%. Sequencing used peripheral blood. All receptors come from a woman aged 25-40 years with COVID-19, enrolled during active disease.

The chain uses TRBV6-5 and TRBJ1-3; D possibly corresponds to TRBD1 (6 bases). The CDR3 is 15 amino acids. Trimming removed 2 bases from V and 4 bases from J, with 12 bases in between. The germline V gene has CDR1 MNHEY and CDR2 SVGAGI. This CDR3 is CASSYKDRGGNTIYF. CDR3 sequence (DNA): TGTGCCAGCAGTTACAAGGACAGAGGCGGAAACACCATATATTTT.

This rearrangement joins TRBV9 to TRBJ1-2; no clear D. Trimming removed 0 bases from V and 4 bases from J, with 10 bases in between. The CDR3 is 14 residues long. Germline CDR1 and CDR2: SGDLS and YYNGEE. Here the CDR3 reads CASSVGVGLYGYTF. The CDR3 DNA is TGTGCCAGCAGCGTAGGGGTTGGGCTCTATGGCTACACCTTC.

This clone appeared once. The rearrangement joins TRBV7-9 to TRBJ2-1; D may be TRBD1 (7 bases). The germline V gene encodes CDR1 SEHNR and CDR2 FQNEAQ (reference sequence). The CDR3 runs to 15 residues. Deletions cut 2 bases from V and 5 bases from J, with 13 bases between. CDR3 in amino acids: CASSLRGLANNEQFF. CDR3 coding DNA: TGTGCCAGCAGCTTAAGGGGGCTAGCGAACAATGAGCAGTTCTTC.

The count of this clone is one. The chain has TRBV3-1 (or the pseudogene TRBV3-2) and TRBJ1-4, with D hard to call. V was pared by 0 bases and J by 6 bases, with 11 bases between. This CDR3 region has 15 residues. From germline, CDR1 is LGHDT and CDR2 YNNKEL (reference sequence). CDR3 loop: CASSQDWSADEKLFF. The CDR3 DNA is TGTGCCAGCAGCCAAGACTGGTCGGCGGATGAAAAACTGTTTTTT.

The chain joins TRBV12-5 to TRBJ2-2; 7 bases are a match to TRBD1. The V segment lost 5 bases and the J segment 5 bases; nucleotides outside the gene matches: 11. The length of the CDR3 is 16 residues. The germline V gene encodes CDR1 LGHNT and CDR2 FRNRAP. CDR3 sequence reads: CASGHGTAVRTGELFF. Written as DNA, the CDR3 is TGTGCTAGTGGTCATGGGACAGCCGTTCGTACCGGGGAGCTGTTTTTT.